The sequence of this T cell receptor (beta chain) was determined in a study of shared clonotypes between healthy human individuals. Study background: CD8 memory received one plate per donor, CD8 naive two, CD4 memory three and CD4 naive three. Study-level results: Among donors, sharing of clonotypes was expected to be affected by sequencing depth.

Between the trimmed V and J ends, which lost 3 bases and 7 bases, there was a span of 7 bases. The length of the CDR3 is 13 residues. Germline-derived CDR1 and CDR2 are ENHRY and SYGVKD. A remark on this clone: The antigen is not known.

All the donors were Caucasian adults who lived in Nashville, Tennessee. A CD45RA-negative memory subset and a CD45RA+ naive subset were separated from the CD4+ cells. The protocol was immunoSEQ multiplex PCR, while the TCRdb copy is restricted to in-frame clones and leaves out a portion. This sample has some 2,000,000 clones; 95% occur once, and the top ten carry more than 0.1%. This TCR was recovered from a man aged 18-30 years in good health. The chain carries TRBV10-3 and TRBJ1-6, with D perhaps TRBD1 (5 bases). The sequenced sample consisted of naive CD4+ T cells sorted from blood. Regarding subset: CD45RA+ positively selected. DNA of the CDR3: TGTGCCATCAGTGACAGGGTAAATTCACCCCTCCACTTT. Translated, it gives CAISDRVNSPLHF.